The rows below give T cell receptor beta chains drawn from one sample of a study of human T cells and chemical hapten exposure. TCRdb used MiXCR to reprocess the RACE reads, holding one entry per CDR3 protein. The sample carries 210,000 or so distinct CDR3 sequences, approximately 26% recorded once. This material consisted of whole blood, taken in connection with sensitization to the hapten diphenylcyclopropenone (DPC). Receptors were obtained from a woman aged 40 to 50 with alopecia areata. Some clones in this sample may be carry-over from other donors' samples. The CDR3 runs from the conserved cysteine through the conserved F or W. The order of the fields is J gene, V gene, CDR3 protein.

>TRBJ1-2|TRBV7-2
CASSLDQGIYGYNF
>TRBJ2-3|TRBV10-3
CAISELTSGSEDTQYF
>TRBJ1-5|TRBV4-2
CASSQRTGGEDQPQHF
>TRBJ1-1|TRBV27
CASSPVFNTEAFF
>TRBJ2-3|TRBV5-1
CASSLAGSTDTQYF
>TRBJ2-7|TRBV7-9
CASSLTATEQYF
>TRBJ1-5|TRBV12-3/TRBV12-4
CASSFLGAGNQPQHF
>TRBJ2-1|TRBV6-2/TRBV6-3
CASSYELGSYNEQFF
>TRBJ2-3|TRBV12-3/TRBV12-4
CASTRSADTQYF
>TRBJ2-3|TRBV5-4
CASSKGVGTDTQYF
>TRBJ2-1|TRBV24-1
CATGGEGGEQFF
>TRBJ2-6|TRBV20-1
CSARPPGLAASGANVLTF
>TRBJ2-4|TRBV12-5
CASGSGRGGNILYF
>TRBJ2-1|TRBV4-2
CASSQDLAAGLYNEQFF
>TRBJ2-3|TRBV7-6
CASSLMTSGRGTDTQYF
>TRBJ2-5|TRBV20-1
CSARAPQGSLKTQYF
>TRBJ2-4|TRBV7-3
CASSLSAAANIQYF
>TRBJ2-5|TRBV6-5
CASSYVPQETQYF
>TRBJ2-7|TRBV28
CASSLIDEQYF
>TRBJ2-2|TRBV7-2
CASSADPAVAAGELFF
>TRBJ2-7|TRBV6-5
CASSYSIGARSWQYF
>TRBJ1-2|TRBV29-1
CSVAFRNGGYTF
>TRBJ2-2|TRBV6-2/TRBV6-3
CASAILRAGGELFF
>TRBJ1-5|TRBV3-1
CASSQDRLGDQPQHF
>TRBJ2-5|TRBV29-1
CGVSEGSGETQYF
>TRBJ1-1|TRBV7-9
CASSPEGNTEAFF
>TRBJ2-2|TRBV24-1
CATSDPGVNTGELFF
>TRBJ2-3|TRBV27
CASSSGGYTDTQYF
>TRBJ2-5|TRBV28
CASRLHRLGTQYF
>TRBJ2-7|TRBV10-2
CASSELDRALYF
>TRBJ2-6|TRBV7-9
CASSPPGERQVSSGANVLTF
>TRBJ2-7|TRBV10-3
CAISEAGLAGSEQYF
>TRBJ2-7|TRBV29-1
CSVPAQDTYEQYF
>TRBJ1-2|TRBV20-1
CSARVPGIYGYTF
>TRBJ1-2|TRBV12-3/TRBV12-4
CASSPGTEYGYTF
>TRBJ2-7|TRBV6-1
CASSEPGSYEQYF
>TRBJ1-6|TRBV7-2
CASSLVEGSPLHF